These 17 T cell receptor beta chains originate from one sample sequenced in a study of cytomegalovirus exposure and HLA in healthy donors. The PCR contained 60 Vbeta and 13 Jbeta primers. The repertoire was sequenced with immunoSEQ multiplex PCR; TCRdb's copy has only in-frame clones and lacks some. The sample holds about 140,000 clones, approximately 79% seen once. The sequenced sample consisted of PBMCs. These receptors all come from a female donor in good health and CMV-seronegative.

The chain employs TRBV5-1 and TRBJ2-2, with 7 bases identical to TRBD1. The CDR3 spans 16 residues. The germline V gene encodes CDR1 SGHRS and CDR2 YFSETQ. The ends lost 3 bases at V and 6 bases at J; junction bases unmatched: 11. Written as DNA, the CDR3 is TGCGCCAGCAGCTCCGTGACAGGGAAAGGCTCCGGGGAGCTGTTTTTT. Its translation: CASSSVTGKGSGELFF.

This clone turned up a few times. The chain joins TRBV5-6 to TRBJ2-1; D is possibly TRBD2 (5 bases). There are 15 residues in the CDR3. Germline CDR1 reads SGHDT; CDR2 reads YYEEEE. The germline V and J ends were trimmed by 0 bases and 9 bases, with 16 bases remaining between them. Here the CDR3 reads CASSLVSLGPGEQFF. The DNA for the CDR3 is TGTGCCAGCAGCTTGGTGTCACTAGGACCAGGTGAGCAGTTCTTC. The variable domain in full, completed from reference TRBV5-6 and TRBJ2-1, reads DAGVTQSPTHLIKTRGQQVTLRCSPKSGHDTVSWYQQALGQGPQFIFQYYEEEERQRGNFPDRFSGHQFPNYSSELNVNALLLGDSALYLCASSLVSLGPGEQFFGPGTRLTVL.

This clone was seen a handful of times. The chain uses TRBV6-4 and TRBJ2-7, with 7 nucleotides matching TRBD2. The V segment lost 11 bases and the J segment 5 bases; nucleotides outside the gene matches: 9. This CDR3 is built from 12 residues. CDR1 is MRHNA and CDR2 is SNTAGT in the germline V gene. DNA of the CDR3: TGTGCCCGCTATGGGAGGGAGGACGAGCAGTACTTC. As protein: CARYGREDEQYF.

The chain has TRBV5-1 and TRBJ1-1, with D unresolved. Germline V gene sequence: CDR1 SGHRS, CDR2 YFSETQ. This CDR3 is built from 13 residues. Trimming pared 3 bases from V and 5 bases from J, leaving 11 bases between. The CDR3, as DNA: TGCGCCAGCAGCTCCGGTAGTGGTACTGAAGCTTTCTTT. Residues: CASSSGSGTEAFF.

The gene calls are TRBV5-1 and TRBJ1-4, with D maybe TRBD1 (5 bases). V was trimmed by 0 bases and J by 8 bases, leaving 17 bases between them. The CDR3 is made up of 16 amino acids. Germline values: CDR1 SGHRS, CDR2 YFSETQ. The CDR3 region is CASSLDQGGRGEKLFF. CDR3 DNA: TGCGCCAGCAGCTTGGATCAGGGAGGACGAGGCGAAAAACTGTTTTTT. Full variable domain (outside the CDR3, taken from reference TRBV5-1 and TRBJ1-4): KAGVTQTPRYLIKTRGQQVTLSCSPISGHRSVSWYQQTPGQGLQFLFEYFSETQRNKGNFPGRFSGRQFSNSRSEMNVSTLELGDSALYLCASSLDQGGRGEKLFFGSGTQLSVL.

The rearrangement joins TRBV6-5 to TRBJ2-7, with TRBD1 identical over 7 bases. V was clipped by 4 bases and J by 6 bases; unmatched bases: 6. The germline V gene encodes CDR1 MNHEY and CDR2 SVGAGI. The CDR3 runs 13 residues. The CDR3 loop is CASSWTTGSEQYF. CDR3 coding DNA: TGTGCCAGCAGTTGGACGACAGGGTCCGAGCAGTACTTC.

The J gene is TRBJ2-7, the V gene TRBV7-9, with unresolved D. CDR1 SEHNR and CDR2 FQNEAQ come from the germline V gene (reference sequence). This CDR3 is built from 15 residues. The V end lost 1 base, the J end lost 4 bases, and 14 bases lay between the germline ends. The CDR3 coding sequence is TGTGCCAGCAGCTTAGGATTAGGCGGATTGTACGAGCAGTACTTC. It specifies CASSLGLGGLYEQYF.

The chain recombines TRBV5-4 with TRBJ2-2, with TRBD2 identical over 9 bases. Germline loops: CDR1 SGHNT, CDR2 YYREEE (reference sequence). With 0 bases clipped from V and 5 bases from J, the junction kept 2 bases outside the gene matches. This CDR3 is 15 amino acids long. The CDR3 protein is CASSLVAGETGELFF. The CDR3 bases are TGTGCCAGCAGCTTGGTAGCGGGAGAGACCGGGGAGCTGTTTTTT. Using reference TRBV5-4 and TRBJ2-2 for the parts outside the CDR3, the full variable domain is ETGVTQSPTHLIKTRGQQVTLRCSSQSGHNTVSWYQQALGQGPQFIFQYYREEENGRGNFPPRFSGLQFPNYSSELNVNALELDDSALYLCASSLVAGETGELFFGEGSRLTVL.

The rearrangement uses TRBV7-9 and TRBJ2-3, with D maybe TRBD2 (6 bases). CDR1 is SEHNR and CDR2 is FQNEAQ in the germline V gene (reference sequence). The germline V and J ends were trimmed by 7 bases and 8 bases, with 16 bases remaining between them. The CDR3 has 13 residues. The CDR3 is CASTSGGVGTQYF. DNA for the CDR3: TGTGCCAGCACCTCCGGGGGAGTCGGTACGCAGTATTTT.

The chain links TRBV2 to TRBJ1-1; perhaps TRBD1 as D (5 bases). This CDR3 comprises 16 residues. Trimming cost V 3 bases and J 3 bases, with 17 bases left between them. Germline V CDR1 and CDR2: SNHLY, FYNNEI. CDR3 DNA sequence: TGTGCCAGCAGTGAGAGTTTGGGCAGGGTGGACACTGAAGCTTTCTTT. It codes for CASSESLGRVDTEAFF.

This clone has only one observation. CDR3 region: CASSVSGSVADTQYF. The DNA of the CDR3 is TGTGCCAGCAGCGTAAGCGGGAGTGTCGCAGATACGCAGTATTTT. The chain couples TRBV9 to TRBJ2-3; TRBD2 matches 8 bases. The ends lost 1 base at V and 4 bases at J; junction bases unmatched: 5. From germline, CDR1 is SGDLS and CDR2 YYNGEE. This CDR3 is 15 amino acids long.

The rearrangement links TRBV7-9 to TRBJ2-1, with 9 bases that match TRBD2. The CDR3 is 16 residues long. Germline-derived CDR1 and CDR2 are SEHNR and FQNEAQ (reference sequence). The trim removed 1 base at V and 5 bases at J, leaving 6 bases unmatched. Here the CDR3 reads CASSLEGGRVDNEQFF. The CDR3, as DNA: TGTGCCAGCAGCTTAGAGGGCGGGAGGGTCGACAATGAGCAGTTCTTC. Variable domain in full (rest from reference TRBV7-9 and TRBJ2-1): DTGVSQNPRHKITKRGQNVTFRCDPISEHNRLYWYRQTLGQGPEFLTYFQNEAQLEKSRLLSDRFSAERPKGSFSTLEIQRTEQGDSAMYLCASSLEGGRVDNEQFFGPGTRLTVL.

This chain uses TRBV5-1 with TRBJ2-1, with D unresolved. CDR1 is SGHRS, CDR2 YFSETQ, per germline. The V and J ends lost 0 bases and 0 bases respectively, with 7 bases between them. The CDR3 has 15 residues. The CDR3 coding sequence is TGCGCCAGCAGCTTGGCCGAGGTCTCCTACAATGAGCAGTTCTTC. It is translated as CASSLAEVSYNEQFF.

This clone is a singleton in its sample. The chain combines TRBV29-1 with TRBJ1-5, with D maybe TRBD1 (5 bases). The CDR3 consists of 13 residues. V lost 6 bases and J lost 2, with 11 bases in between. Germline V gene lookup returns CDR1 SQVTM and CDR2 ANQGSEA. DNA for the CDR3: TGCAGCGTACTGACGGGGGGCAATCAGCCCCAGCATTTT. Translated: CSVLTGGNQPQHF.

V and J are TRBV6-1 and TRBJ1-2; 7 bases fit TRBD1. This CDR3 is 14 amino acids long. V gave up 6 bases and J gave up 6 bases; unmatched junction bases: 10. Germline CDR1 and CDR2: MNHNS and SASEGT. In DNA form, the CDR3 reads TGTGCCAGCAGAGTAGGGGGCGGAGGAGATGGCTACACCTTC. It encodes CASRVGGGGDGYTF.

The chain uses TRBV6-5 and TRBJ2-1, with unresolved D. The V gene lost 6 bases and the J gene lost 4 bases, with 16 bases spanning the gap. CDR3 length: 15 residues. From germline, CDR1 is MNHEY and CDR2 SVGAGI. In DNA form, the CDR3 reads TGTGCCAGCAGCTCCCCGTCGAAGAGGTACAATGAGCAGTTCTTC. It encodes CASSSPSKRYNEQFF.

The CDR3 region has the DNA TGCAGCTCGACTTCAGCCCTTGAAGCTTTCTTT. This translates into CSSTSALEAFF. The genes are TRBV29-1 and TRBJ1-1; D call uncertain. The ends were cut back, 8 bases at V and 7 bases at J, with 14 bases in the middle. This CDR3 is 11 amino acids long. Germline V lookup: CDR1 SQVTM, CDR2 ANQGSEA.